The T cell receptor beta chain described here comes from a study of shared clonotypes between healthy human individuals. General observations from the study: A handful of donors shared around 5% of their naive CD4 clonotypes. Only blood samples were collected, and tissue repertoires likely differ.

Using immunoSEQ multiplex PCR, the repertoire was profiled, and TCRdb retains in-frame clones only, with some absent. The sample carries nearly 2 million clones, roughly 94% recorded once. Concerning this clone: Its antigen is not known.

As defined, naive CD8 cells were CD45RO-negative and positively selected for CCR7, with terminally differentiated effector memory CD45RA+ cells excluded. The germline gives CDR1 SEHNR, CDR2 FQNEAQ (reference sequence). J gave up 5 bases and V 5 bases, and 7 bases lay outside the gene matches. The CDR3 contains 15 residues. This rearrangement joins TRBV7-9 to TRBJ2-1; the match to TRBD1 covers 9 bases. This sequence originates from a man between 18 and 35 years old in good health. Sequenced sample: naive CD8+ T cells sorted from blood. For the CDR3, the DNA is TGTGCCAGCAGCCCCCGGGACAGGGTTAACAATGAGCAGTTCTTC. This gives the protein CASSPRDRVNNEQFF.